The clone carrying this T cell receptor beta chain was detected a few times. As yet, its antigen is unknown. This CDR3 has 12 residues. Germline loops: CDR1 LNHNV, CDR2 YYDKDF (reference sequence). The V segment lost 5 bases and the J segment 8 bases; nucleotides outside the gene matches: 3. This sample was included in a study of vaccination effects on CD4 cells after COVID-19. On the study more broadly: Each person got two doses of an mRNA SARS-CoV-2 vaccine, BNT162b2 or mRNA-1273.

Method: immunoSEQ multiplex PCR; TCRdb's copy keeps in-frame clones and lacks some. This sample has fewer than 10,000 clones, with approximately 74% found just once. Study-wide results and limits: Pronounced clonal contraction occurred in clones induced by infection and by vaccine late after vaccination.

Before any sequencing was done, the ViraFEST assay used viral peptide pools to expand antigen-specific CD4+ T cells. A 10-day culture period preceded the isolation of CD4+ T cells. Vaccinees lacked prior SARS-CoV-2 infection and tested negative for nucleocapsid antibodies. This TCR derives from a human donor who received a COVID-19 vaccine. The gene calls are TRBV15 and TRBJ1-1; 9 nucleotides match TRBD1. Here the sequenced sample was CD4+ T cells from PBMCs cultured with HCoV-229E spike peptides, taken before COVID-19 vaccination. CDR3 sequence (DNA): TGTGCCACCAGCTTCACAGGGGGCGAAGCTTTCTTT. This translates into CATSFTGGEAFF.